The 28 T cell receptor beta chains reported below all come from one sample, sequenced in a study of tumor-infiltrating lymphocytes in oesophageal squamous cell carcinoma. TCRdb used MiXCR to reprocess the PCR reads, holding one entry per CDR3 protein. The sample includes 15,000 to 20,000 distinct CDR3 sequences, around two fifths seen only once; the top ten take approximately 41%. The sequenced material came from esophageal tumor tissue. The source is a male donor with esophageal squamous cell carcinoma.

The chain joins TRBV7-9 to TRBJ2-1; 15 positions agree with TRBD2. The CDR3 covers 17 residues. The V gene end was trimmed by 4 bases and the J gene end by 13 bases; junction bases not matched to a gene: 14. Germline V lookup: CDR1 SEHNR, CDR2 FQNEAQ (reference sequence). The CDR3 sequence: CASSYGLAGGQIETQFF. As DNA, the CDR3 is TGTGCCAGCAGCTATGGACTAGCGGGGGGGCAGATAGAGACCCAGTTCTTC.

At least ten counts were recorded for this clonotype. The chain has TRBV10-2 and TRBJ2-5, with no clear D. Germline CDR1 and CDR2: WSHSY and SAAADI. The CDR3 is made up of 11 amino acids. V shed 5 bases and J shed 4 bases, with 5 bases lying between them. CDR3 coding DNA: TGCGCCAGCAGTTCCGGAGAGACCCAGTACTTC. Protein sequence: CASSSGETQYF.

The chain employs TRBV4-1 and TRBJ2-5, with TRBD2 matching 7 bases. Losses at the gene ends were 6 bases for V and 2 bases for J; bases not matched to a gene: 9. The CDR3 totals 15 residues. The germline V gene has CDR1 MGHRA and CDR2 YSYEKL. This CDR3 reads CASSLVRGGQETQYF. In DNA, the CDR3 is TGCGCCAGCAGTCTCGTCCGGGGAGGGCAAGAGACCCAGTACTTC.

The rearrangement joins TRBV7-2 to TRBJ2-1; TRBD1 matches at 7 bases. The J call may be incorrect, as the DNA end agrees better with TRBJ2-7. Per germline, CDR1 SGHTA and CDR2 FQGNSA. The CDR3 is made up of 13 amino acids. CDR3 coding DNA: TGTGCCAGCAGCACACGACAGGGCGGCGAGCAGTACTTC. Its protein product is CASSTRQGGEQYF.

In its sample, this clonotype was seen a few times. The chain links TRBV15 to TRBJ2-7; tentatively, D is TRBD2 (5 bases). The DNA end is more similar to TRBJ2-5, so the J call may be wrong. From germline, CDR1 is LNHNV and CDR2 YYDKDF (reference sequence). This CDR3 has 13 residues. The CDR3 loop reads CATSREVAETQYF. For the CDR3, the DNA is TGTGCCACCAGCAGAGAAGTAGCGGAGACCCAGTACTTC.

This clonotype is classed as medium-sized (0.01 to 0.1%). This chain's CDR3 is CASSLALAGESYDEQYF. CDR3 nucleotides: TGTGCCAGCAGCTTAGCATTAGCGGGAGAGTCATACGACGAGCAGTACTTC. This chain joins TRBV7-9 and TRBJ2-7, with TRBD2 identical over 9 bases. The junction had 11 bases not matched to a gene; V was cut back by 0 bases and J by 5 bases. CDR1 and CDR2 (germline): SEHNR, FQNEAQ (reference sequence). The CDR3 length is 17 residues.

The chain links TRBV7-9 to TRBJ2-1; TRBD1 matches 7 bases. Germline V lookup: CDR1 SEHNR, CDR2 FQNEAQ (reference sequence). The CDR3 sequence is 13 residues long. Losses at the gene ends were 4 bases for V and 12 bases for J; bases not matched to a gene: 9. The CDR3 DNA reads TGTGCCAGCAGCTCAAATACCGGGACAGTGCAGTTCTTC. Translating it yields CASSSNTGTVQFF.

Ten or more counts support this clonotype. The chain combines TRBV23-1 with TRBJ2-5; D may be TRBD1 or TRBD2 (5 bases each). TRBV23-1 is an open reading frame, and its role is uncertain. Deletions cut 10 bases from V and 2 bases from J, with 17 bases between. This CDR3 contains 14 residues. CDR3 protein: CATPGSRLQETQYF. The CDR3 DNA sequence: TGCGCCACCCCAGGGAGCCGATTACAAGAGACCCAGTACTTC.

This clonotype showed up many times. The chain has TRBV20-1 and TRBJ2-2, with 10 bases lining up with TRBD1. This CDR3 region has 15 residues. J lost 4 bases, V lost 5 bases, and 7 bases had no gene match. CDR1 and CDR2 from the germline V gene are DFQATT and SNEGSKA (reference sequence). The CDR3, as DNA: TGCAGTGCTTACAACCGGGACAGGGGCACCGGGGAGCTGTTTTTT. As protein: CSAYNRDRGTGELFF.

In its sample, this clonotype was seen a few times. The chain joins TRBV7-2 to TRBJ1-1; D is possibly TRBD1 (5 bases). The CDR3 length is 11 residues. Germline assignment: CDR1 SGHTA and CDR2 FQGNSA. Trimming took 6 bases from V and 11 from J, leaving 13 bases between them. The CDR3 protein is CASSYRGRAFF. The CDR3 DNA reads as TGTGCCAGCAGTTATCGGGGGAGGGCTTTCTTT.

The rearrangement uses TRBV7-6 and TRBJ2-5; D is undetermined. Near its end, the DNA agrees better with TRBJ2-1, so the J call may be wrong. The germline V gene encodes CDR1 SGHVS and CDR2 FNYEAQ. This CDR3 comprises 13 residues. Written as DNA, the CDR3 is TGTGCCAGCAGCTTAACCAGATACAATGAGCAGTTCTTC. It is translated as CASSLTRYNEQFF.

The chain combines TRBV6-8 with TRBJ2-3, with TRBD1 matching 10 bases. The last part of the DNA fits TRBJ2-1 better; the J call may be wrong. Germline-derived CDR1 and CDR2 are MNHGY and SAAAGT. The CDR3 has 14 residues. The DNA for the CDR3 is TGTGCCAGCAGTTATGACAGGGGGCCCTACGAGCAGTTCTTC. Protein: CASSYDRGPYEQFF.

The J gene is TRBJ2-7, the V gene TRBV7-4; TRBD2 matches 7 bases. TRBJ2-1 explains the end of the DNA better; the J call may be wrong. This CDR3 comprises 15 residues. Germline-derived CDR1 and CDR2 are SGHVT and SQSDAQ. CDR3 residues: CASSPPGGTYNEQFF. The CDR3 DNA is TGTGCCAGCAGTCCTCCGGGGGGAACCTACAATGAGCAGTTCTTC.

CDR3 in amino acids: CASSPWTSGTDEQFF. The CDR3 DNA follows: TGTGCCAGCAGCCCTTGGACTAGCGGGACAGATGAGCAGTTCTTC. The rearrangement joins TRBV3-1 to TRBJ2-7; 12 bases line up with TRBD2. The end of the DNA is better explained by TRBJ2-1, so the J call may be wrong. The CDR3 is 15 residues long. Germline V gene lookup returns CDR1 LGHDT and CDR2 YNNKEL (reference sequence).

A note on this clonotype: Since no conserved phenylalanine or tryptophan closes the CDR3, a read error is the likely cause. The DNA is omitted, as the CDR3 cannot be located on it reliably, and the CDR3 follows TCRdb's listing. V usage is TRBV11-2 and J usage is TRBJ2-6; TRBD1 is the table's D call and was not checked against the DNA. With termini counted, the CDR3 has 15 amino acids. The germline V gene encodes CDR1 SGHAT and CDR2 FQNNGV. CDR3 region: CASSLDIQYEQYFGA.

The chain joins TRBV7-8 to TRBJ2-1; tentative D call: TRBD2 (6 bases). Trimming stripped 4 bases from V and 10 bases from J, with 20 bases between. CDR1 and CDR2 (germline): SGHVS, FQNEAQ. The CDR3 runs to 15 residues. The CDR3 coding sequence is TGTGCCAGCAGCTATTTGGAGGGATGGGTCGGGGAGCAGTTCTTC. Its protein product is CASSYLEGWVGEQFF.

The chain employs TRBV6-6 and TRBJ2-1; D is perhaps TRBD1 or TRBD2 (6 bases each). Between the trimmed V and J ends, which lost 6 bases and 0 bases, there was a span of 18 bases. Germline CDR1 and CDR2: MNHNY and SVGAGI (reference sequence). This CDR3 has 17 residues. The CDR3 here is CASSRGLGRGSYNEQFF. The CDR3 coding sequence is TGTGCCAGCAGCCGGGGGCTGGGCAGGGGCTCCTACAATGAGCAGTTCTTC.

This clonotype was observed many times. A much larger clone lies a single base off, so this may be a read error. J is TRBJ2-5 and V is TRBV6-1; TRBD2 matches 8 bases. This CDR3 has 16 amino acids. V was pared by 0 bases and J by 11 bases, with 14 bases of the junction left unmatched. The germline V gene has CDR1 MNHNS and CDR2 SASEGT. The CDR3 DNA is TGTGCCAGCAGTGAAGCGGACGGGGGGGGATCCAATGAGCAGTACTTC. Protein: CASSEADGGGSNEQYF.

This clonotype was found a few times. The rearrangement joins TRBV5-1 to TRBJ1-5; 8 positions agree with TRBD1. The length of the CDR3 is 18 residues. Losses at the gene ends were 0 bases for V and 5 bases for J; bases not matched to a gene: 13. Germline V gene data show CDR1 as SGHRS and CDR2 as YFSETQ. The CDR3 nucleotides are TGCGCCAGCAGCTTGGGGGGGGCAGGGGGCGCAGGGGATCAGCCCCAGCATTTT. Amino acids: CASSLGGAGGAGDQPQHF.

Concerning this clonotype itself: A read error may account for a junction end that differs from germline. The chain employs TRBV10-1 and TRBJ2-1, with 8 bases lining up with TRBD2. The CDR3 length is 15 residues. CDR1 is WNHNN, CDR2 SYGVQD, per germline (reference sequence). In DNA, the CDR3 is TGCGCCAGCAGTTCAGCGGGAGAGGGAACCAATGTGCAGTTCTTC. Protein: CASSSAGEGTNVQFF.

The chain is built from TRBV27 and TRBJ2-7; D is ambiguous. The V gene's germline CDR1 is MNHEY and CDR2 SMNVEV (reference sequence). This CDR3 has 11 residues. Trimming pared 6 bases from V and 7 bases from J, leaving 10 bases between. The CDR3 DNA reads as TGTGCCAGCAGGATTTACCATGAGCAGTACTTC. Amino acids: CASRIYHEQYF.

This clonotype appeared once. The J gene is TRBJ2-3, the V gene TRBV18, with D hard to call. The end of the DNA is better explained by TRBJ1-1, so the J call may be wrong. CDR1 and CDR2 (germline): KGHSH, LQKENI. This CDR3 is built from 13 residues. The CDR3 bases are TGTGCCAGCTCCCCCAGAGCCGTGACTGAAGCTTTCTTT. Translated, it gives CASSPRAVTEAFF.

This clonotype ranks as medium-sized. The chain couples TRBV7-3 to TRBJ2-1, with 7 bases fitting TRBD1. Germline values: CDR1 SGHTA, CDR2 FQGTGA. The CDR3 totals 14 residues. J was trimmed by 7 bases and V by 3 bases; bases with no gene match: 6. The chain's CDR3 is CASSLGQSKNEQFF. In nucleotides, the CDR3 is TGTGCCAGCAGCTTGGGACAGAGTAAGAATGAGCAGTTCTTC.

Only a few counts were recorded for this clonotype. The chain combines TRBV25-1 with TRBJ2-1, with 7 bases aligning to TRBD1. The assigned J gene may be wrong: the sequence end matches TRBJ2-7 better. Germline-derived CDR1 and CDR2 are MGHDK and SYGVNS. The CDR3 extends over 15 amino acids. The CDR3: CASSETGSAYSEQYF. DNA for the CDR3: TGTGCCAGCAGTGAGACAGGGAGCGCGTACAGCGAGCAGTACTTC.

This clonotype showed up just a few times. This rearrangement joins TRBV7-8 to TRBJ2-7; TRBD2 agrees at 8 bases. The DNA end is more similar to TRBJ2-1, so the J call may be wrong. CDR1 and CDR2 from the germline V gene are SGHVS and FQNEAQ. This CDR3 is built from 17 residues. Here the CDR3 reads CASSLVVAGGGYNEQFF. The CDR3 DNA sequence: TGTGCCAGCAGCTTAGTGGTCGCGGGAGGTGGGTACAATGAGCAGTTCTTC.

For this clonotype: A much larger clone lies one base from this, so it may be a read error. J is TRBJ2-7 and V is TRBV5-6, with a weak D call TRBD2 (6 bases). The CDR3 spans 14 residues. V was trimmed by 2 bases and J by 7 bases, leaving 16 bases between them. Germline lookup yields CDR1 SGHDT and CDR2 YYEEEE. The CDR3 protein is CASSLGGEYNEQYF. CDR3 nucleotides: TGTGCCAGCAGCTTAGGCGGGGAGTACAATGAGCAGTACTTC.

The chain links TRBV5-6 to TRBJ2-3; 9 bases line up with TRBD2. The CDR3 covers 16 residues. V was pared by 0 bases and J by 2 bases, with 4 bases of the junction left unmatched. Germline assignment: CDR1 SGHDT and CDR2 YYEEEE. Written as DNA, the CDR3 is TGTGCCAGCAGCTTGGGACTAGCGGTTCCCACAGATACGCAGTATTTT. Translating gives CASSLGLAVPTDTQYF.

Note on this clonotype: This clone may be a read error of a much larger clone one base away. This chain uses TRBV27 with TRBJ2-1, with 11 bases aligning to TRBD2. The tail of the sequence fits TRBJ2-7 better, so the J call may be wrong. This CDR3 region has 14 residues. Germline lookup yields CDR1 MNHEY and CDR2 SMNVEV (reference sequence). CDR3 bases: TGTGCCACCTACCTAGCGGGGGGTGACAATGAGCAGTACTTC. Translation gives CATYLAGGDNEQYF.